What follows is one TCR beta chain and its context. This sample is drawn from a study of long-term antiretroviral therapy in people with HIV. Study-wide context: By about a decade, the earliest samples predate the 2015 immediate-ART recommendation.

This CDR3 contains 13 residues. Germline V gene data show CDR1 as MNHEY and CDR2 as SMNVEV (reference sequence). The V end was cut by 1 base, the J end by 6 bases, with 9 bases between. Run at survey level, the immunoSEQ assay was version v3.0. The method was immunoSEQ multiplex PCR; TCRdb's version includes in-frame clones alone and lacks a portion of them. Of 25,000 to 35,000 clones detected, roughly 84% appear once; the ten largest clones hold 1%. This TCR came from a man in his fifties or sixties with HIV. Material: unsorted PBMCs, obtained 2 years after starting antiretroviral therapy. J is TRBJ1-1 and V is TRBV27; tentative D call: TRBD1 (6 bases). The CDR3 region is CASSLLSGAEAFF. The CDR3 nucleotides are TGTGCCAGCAGTTTATTGTCAGGGGCTGAAGCTTTCTTT.